The rows below give T cell receptor beta chains drawn from one sample of a study of identical twins. TCRdb used MiXCR to reprocess the 5' RACE reads, holding one entry per CDR3 protein. Counted here are roughly 720,000 distinct CDR3 sequences, 18% occurring once; the ten biggest clones make up roughly 14%. These data were also filed under a second study, of T cells expressing NK-cell markers.

Input material: PBMCs. Source of these receptors: a woman between 18 and 29 years old in good health. The CDR3 runs from the conserved cysteine through the conserved F or W. The order of the fields is V gene, D gene, J gene, clone size, CDR3 DNA, CDR3 protein. The D gene is left open where the match is weak. Size values are once, few and many counts, or a class for expanded clones, and some rows have none.

TRBV20-1	NA	TRBJ2-2	few	TGCAGTGCTAGAGAGGGGGAGGTGTCCGGGGAGCTGTTTTTT	CSAREGEVSGELFF
TRBV29-1	NA	TRBJ2-7	few	TGCAGCGCTCAGGTACGGGAATACGAGCAGTACTTC	CSAQVREYEQYF
TRBV12-3/TRBV12-4	TRBD2	TRBJ2-1	few	TGTGCCAGCAGGCCAAGGGCGGGGGTGAGCTCCTACAATGAGCAGTTCTTC	CASRPRAGVSSYNEQFF
TRBV6-1	TRBD2	TRBJ2-1	few	TGTGCCAGCAGGTCCGGGACTAGCGGGATCTACAATGAGCAGTTCTTC	CASRSGTSGIYNEQFF
TRBV20-1	NA	TRBJ2-6	NA	TGCAGTGCTAGATTGGGGAATGCTGGCTCTGGGGCCAACGTCCTGACTTTC	CSARLGNAGSGANVLTF
TRBV10-3	NA	TRBJ2-1	NA	TGTGCCATCAGTGAGTCACCGGAACAGAGATCCTACAATGAGCAGTTCTTC	CAISESPEQRSYNEQFF
TRBV12-3/TRBV12-4	TRBD2	TRBJ2-2	NA	TGTGCCCAGCGGGGGGCAGGCACCGGGGAGCTGTTTTTT	CAQRGAGTGELFF
TRBV6-5	NA	TRBJ2-7	few	TGTGCCAGCAGTTACTCAGGAAACTACGAGCAGTACTTC	CASSYSGNYEQYF
TRBV7-3	TRBD1	TRBJ2-2	once	TGTGCCAGCAGCTTACTATCTCCGGGACAGCCGAACACCGGGGAGCTGTTTTTT	CASSLLSPGQPNTGELFF
TRBV3-1	NA	TRBJ1-1	NA	TGTGCCAGCAGCCAAGATACAAGGGGCGGGGAAGCTTTCTTT	CASSQDTRGGEAFF
TRBV20-1	TRBD2	TRBJ2-3	few	TGCAGTGCCCGAGCGGGGGATGATACGCAGTATTTT	CSARAGDDTQYF
TRBV20-1	NA	TRBJ1-2	few	TGCAGTGCAAAGGACGATTTGGGGGGGGCTAGATATGGCTACACCTTC	CSAKDDLGGARYGYTF
TRBV5-1	TRBD2	TRBJ2-3	NA	TGCGCCAGCAGCTTGGGTGCGGGGGGCCGGAGCACAGATACGCAGTATTTT	CASSLGAGGRSTDTQYF
TRBV5-1	TRBD2	TRBJ2-3	few	TGCGCCAGCAGCCCCTGGGGGGGAGGAGATACGCAGTATTTT	CASSPWGGGDTQYF
TRBV12-3/TRBV12-4	TRBD1	TRBJ2-7	NA	TGTGCCAGCAGGAAGACAGGGAGCTCCTACGAGCAGTACTTC	CASRKTGSSYEQYF
TRBV6-5	NA	TRBJ2-3	once	TGTGCCAGCAGTTACCGACCTCCGGGACACTTGCTAGATACGCAGTATTTT	CASSYRPPGHLLDTQYF
TRBV29-1	NA	TRBJ2-5	few	TGCAGCGTCGACTATGGGAGCGGGGAGACCCAGTACTTC	CSVDYGSGETQYF
TRBV12-3/TRBV12-4	NA	TRBJ1-6	NA	TGTGCCAGCAGTTTGAGTCAGGGCCGGTCACCCCTCCACTTT	CASSLSQGRSPLHF
TRBV6-5	TRBD1	TRBJ2-5	NA	TGTGCCAGCAGTTACTCGTACAGGGGAGAGACCCAGTACTTC	CASSYSYRGETQYF
TRBV7-7	TRBD1	TRBJ2-1	few	TGTGCCAGCAGCCGGGAAGGACAGGGGGCGGACAATGAGCAGTTCTTC	CASSREGQGADNEQFF
TRBV4-3	TRBD2	TRBJ2-3	many	TGCGCCAGCAGCCAAGATCTAGCGGGAGTACCAGATACGCAGTATTTT	CASSQDLAGVPDTQYF
TRBV18	NA	TRBJ2-7	many	TGTGCCAGCAGCTTAAACTACGAGCAGTACTTC	CASSLNYEQYF